This T cell receptor (beta chain) was retrieved from a study of regulatory T cells in long-lasting Graves disease. General study points: Favored usage of TRBV28, TRBJ1-2 and TRBJ2-5 was recorded in persistent disease.

Both iRepertoire HTBI primers and Arm-PCR of CDR3 regions were used to build the TCR beta libraries. Per the original data handling: Sequenced samples collectively carried roughly 60 TRBV and 14 TRBJ segments. TCRdb reprocessed the multiplex PCR reads with MiXCR, giving one entry per CDR3 protein. These V and J calls rely on TCRdb rather than the paper's analysis. The sample contains 300,000 to 450,000 distinct CDR3 sequences, roughly a sixth of which appear only once. Time point defined: newly diagnosed GD, antithyroid drugs for less than 3 months. PBMCs provided the RNA from which the TCR library was made. Peripheral blood, about 8.8 milliliters of it, was drawn into EDTA tubes. The table lists this clonotype with many counts. Its antigen is currently unknown. The CDR3 spans 18 residues. V shed 5 bases and J 8 bases; nucleotides not matched to a gene: 15. Looked up from germline, CDR1 is SGHAT and CDR2 is FQNNGV.

The clonotype was recovered from a female donor with Graves disease. Here the sequenced sample was peripheral blood mononuclear cells (PBMCs), taken at new diagnosis, from a patient treated with antithyroid drugs. This chain connects TRBV11-2 to TRBJ2-5; 15 bases agree with TRBD2. The CDR3 loop reads CASSPTGLAGGPYDTQYF. In DNA, the CDR3 is TGTGCCAGCAGCCCAACAGGACTAGCGGGAGGGCCTTACGACACCCAGTACTTC.